These T cell receptor beta chains were read from a single sample in a study of blood T cell repertoires in COVID-19. Assay: immunoSEQ multiplex PCR; the TCRdb copy retains only in-frame clones and omits some. The sample shows about 120,000 clones, around 87% of them seen only once. The sequenced material came from peripheral blood. These receptor sequences come from an older woman with COVID-19, enrolled during active disease. CDR3s include the opening cysteine and the closing phenylalanine or tryptophan. A D gene is named only where the DNA matches it firmly. Size is stated for part of the rows, as once, few or many counts, or as a class when the clone is expanded.

J gene | clone size | D gene | V gene | CDR3 protein | CDR3 DNA
TRBJ1-6 | - | - | TRBV6-5 | CASSRIGQWDSPLHF | TGTGCCAGCAGCCGTATAGGACAGTGGGATTCACCCCTCCACTTT
TRBJ1-5 | - | - | TRBV2 | CASSEQGTSNQPQHF | TGTGCCAGCAGTGAGCAGGGTACCAGCAATCAGCCCCAGCATTTT
TRBJ2-3 | - | - | TRBV19 | CASSNLLAAFTDTQYF | TGTGCCAGTAGCAACCTACTAGCCGCATTCACAGATACGCAGTATTTT
TRBJ2-3 | - | TRBD2 | TRBV12-5 | CASGSNSGGITDTQYF | TGTGCTAGTGGTTCCAATAGCGGGGGGATCACAGATACGCAGTATTTT
TRBJ1-2 | - | TRBD1 | TRBV3-1/TRBV3-2 | CASSNRDRERGYGYTF | TGTGCCAGCAGCAACCGGGACAGGGAGCGGGGCTATGGCTACACCTTC
TRBJ2-7 | - | TRBD1 | TRBV11-3 | CASSPPGQPYEQYF | TGTGCCAGCAGCCCGCCGGGACAGCCCTACGAGCAGTACTTC
TRBJ1-2 | - | - | TRBV30 | CAWTRAGYGYTF | TGTGCCTGGACCCGAGCCGGCTATGGCTACACCTTC
TRBJ2-4 | - | TRBD2 | TRBV9 | CASSPGLAGGVAKNIQYF | TGTGCCAGCAGCCCGGGACTAGCGGGGGGCGTAGCCAAAAACATTCAGTACTTC
TRBJ2-7 | - | - | TRBV4-2 | CASSQDGTSDEQYF | TGTGCCAGCAGCCAAGACGGGACATCCGACGAGCAGTACTTC
TRBJ2-1 | - | TRBD1 | TRBV24-1 | CATGTGSWNEQFF | TGTGCCACCGGGACAGGTTCGTGGAATGAGCAGTTCTTC
TRBJ2-7 | few | TRBD1 | TRBV7-9 | CASSRQGTYEQYF | TGTGCCAGCTCTCGACAGGGGACCTACGAGCAGTACTTC
TRBJ1-1 | - | - | TRBV6-6 | CASSIRDKNTEAFF | TGTGCCAGCAGTATCCGGGACAAGAACACTGAAGCTTTCTTT
TRBJ1-2 | - | - | TRBV19 | CASNDRPSPFYGYTF | TGTGCCAGTAATGACAGGCCTTCCCCCTTCTATGGCTACACCTTC
TRBJ2-3 | once | - | TRBV9 | CASSVGQGTDTQYF | TGTGCCAGCAGCGTTGGCCAGGGAACAGATACGCAGTATTTT
TRBJ2-3 | - | - | TRBV7-2 | CASSLALWPGTDTQYF | TGTGCCAGCAGCTTAGCATTATGGCCTGGCACAGATACGCAGTATTTT
TRBJ2-1 | - | - | TRBV7-3 | CASSLIGGARYNEQFF | TGTGCCAGCAGCTTAATAGGGGGGGCCCGCTACAATGAGCAGTTCTTC
TRBJ2-7 | - | - | TRBV12-3/TRBV12-4 | CASSPSARGEQYF | TGTGCCAGCAGTCCCTCTGCCCGGGGCGAGCAGTACTTC
TRBJ1-2 | - | TRBD1 | TRBV10-3 | CAISPGTGKGSNYGYTF | TGTGCCATCAGCCCCGGGACAGGGAAAGGTTCGAACTATGGCTACACCTTC
TRBJ1-1 | - | TRBD1 | TRBV7-9 | CASREGDRLNTEAFF | TGTGCCAGCAGGGAAGGGGACAGGTTGAACACTGAAGCTTTCTTT
TRBJ1-2 | - | TRBD1 | TRBV5-5 | CASSPWTGGAYGYTF | TGTGCCAGCAGCCCATGGACAGGGGGAGCCTATGGCTACACCTTC